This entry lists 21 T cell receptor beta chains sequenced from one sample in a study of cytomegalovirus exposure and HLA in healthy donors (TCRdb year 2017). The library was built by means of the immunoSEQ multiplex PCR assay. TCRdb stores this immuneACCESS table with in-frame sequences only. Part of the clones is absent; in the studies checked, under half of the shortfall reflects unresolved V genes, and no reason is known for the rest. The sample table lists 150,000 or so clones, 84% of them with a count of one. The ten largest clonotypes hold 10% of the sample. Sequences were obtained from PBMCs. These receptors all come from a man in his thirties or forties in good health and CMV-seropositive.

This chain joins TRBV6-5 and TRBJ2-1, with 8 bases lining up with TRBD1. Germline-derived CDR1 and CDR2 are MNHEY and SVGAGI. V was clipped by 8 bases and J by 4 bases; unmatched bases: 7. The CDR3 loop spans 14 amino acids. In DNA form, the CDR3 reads TGTGCCAGCGATGTAGGACAGGGATACAATGAGCAGTTCTTC. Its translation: CASDVGQGYNEQFF.

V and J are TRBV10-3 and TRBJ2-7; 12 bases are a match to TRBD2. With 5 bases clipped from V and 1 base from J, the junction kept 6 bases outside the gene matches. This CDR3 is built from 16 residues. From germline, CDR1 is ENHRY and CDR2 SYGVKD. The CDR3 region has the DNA TGTGCCATCAGTCGACTAGCGGGGGCGCCTTCCTACGAGCAGTACTTC. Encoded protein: CAISRLAGAPSYEQYF.

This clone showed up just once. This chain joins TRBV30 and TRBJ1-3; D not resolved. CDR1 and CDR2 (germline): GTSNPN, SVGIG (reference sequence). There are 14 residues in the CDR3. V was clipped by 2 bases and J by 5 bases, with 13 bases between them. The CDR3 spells CAWSSIARRNTIYF. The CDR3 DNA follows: TGTGCCTGGAGTTCGATAGCCCGCCGAAACACCATATATTTT.

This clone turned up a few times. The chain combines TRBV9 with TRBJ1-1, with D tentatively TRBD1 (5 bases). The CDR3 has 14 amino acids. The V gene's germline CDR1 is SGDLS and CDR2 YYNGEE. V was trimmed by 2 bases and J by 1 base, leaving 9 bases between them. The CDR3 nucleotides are TGTGCCAGCAGCGTGTCCGGGGGGAACACTGAAGCTTTCTTT. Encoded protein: CASSVSGGNTEAFF.

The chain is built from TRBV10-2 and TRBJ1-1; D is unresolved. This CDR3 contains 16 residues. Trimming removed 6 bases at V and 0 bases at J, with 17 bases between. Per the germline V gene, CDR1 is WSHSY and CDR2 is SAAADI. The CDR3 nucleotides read TGCGCCAGCAGGGCCGCAGAGTACGACATGAACACTGAAGCTTTCTTT. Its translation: CASRAAEYDMNTEAFF.

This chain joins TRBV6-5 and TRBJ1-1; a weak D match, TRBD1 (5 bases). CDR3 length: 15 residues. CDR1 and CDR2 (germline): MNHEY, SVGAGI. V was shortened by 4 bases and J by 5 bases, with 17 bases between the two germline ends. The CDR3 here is CASSWAGPLGTEAFF. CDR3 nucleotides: TGTGCCAGCAGTTGGGCAGGGCCACTTGGGACTGAAGCTTTCTTT.

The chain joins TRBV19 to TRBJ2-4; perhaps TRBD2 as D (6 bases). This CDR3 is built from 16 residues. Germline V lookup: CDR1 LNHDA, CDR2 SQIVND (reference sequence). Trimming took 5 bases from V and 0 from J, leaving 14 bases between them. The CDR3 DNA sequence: TGTGCCAGTAGTGGAGGGACGGTGGGAGCCAAAAACATTCAGTACTTC. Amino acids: CASSGGTVGAKNIQYF.

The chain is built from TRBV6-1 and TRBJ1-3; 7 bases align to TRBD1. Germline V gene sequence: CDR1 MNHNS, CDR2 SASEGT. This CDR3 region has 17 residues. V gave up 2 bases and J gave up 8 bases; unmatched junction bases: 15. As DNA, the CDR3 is TGTGCCAGCAGTGAAACCCCGGGACAGTTGACCCGGTACACCATATATTTT. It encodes CASSETPGQLTRYTIYF.

CDR3 sequence: CASSPSQGPVSPLHF. The CDR3, as DNA: TGTGCCAGCAGCCCCTCCCAGGGGCCAGTCTCCCCCCTCCACTTT. This chain uses TRBV7-9 with TRBJ1-6, with D possibly TRBD1 on 6 matching bases. The ends were cut back, 5 bases at V and 13 bases at J, with 21 bases in the middle. This CDR3 is 15 amino acids long. Germline V gene sequence: CDR1 SEHNR, CDR2 FQNEAQ (reference sequence).

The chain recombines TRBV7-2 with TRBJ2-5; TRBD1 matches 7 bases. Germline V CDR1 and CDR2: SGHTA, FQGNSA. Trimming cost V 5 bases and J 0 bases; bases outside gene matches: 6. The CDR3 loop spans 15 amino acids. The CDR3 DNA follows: TGTGCCAGCAGCCTGTGGACAGGTCACCAAGAGACCCAGTACTTC. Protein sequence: CASSLWTGHQETQYF.

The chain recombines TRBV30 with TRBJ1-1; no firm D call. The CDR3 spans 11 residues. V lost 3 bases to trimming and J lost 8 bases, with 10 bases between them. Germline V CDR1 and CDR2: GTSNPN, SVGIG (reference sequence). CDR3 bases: TGTGCCTGGAGAGAAACAGACGAAGCTTTCTTT. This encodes CAWRETDEAFF.

This CDR3 reads CASVPETGKFSNQPQHF. DNA of the CDR3: TGCGCCAGCGTCCCCGAGACAGGGAAGTTTAGCAATCAGCCCCAGCATTTT. V is TRBV4-3 and J is TRBJ1-5; 7 nucleotides agree with TRBD1. The germline V gene has CDR1 LGHNA and CDR2 YSLEER. Germline trimming cut 8 bases from V and 0 bases from J; bases unmatched to any gene: 13. The CDR3 length is 17 residues.

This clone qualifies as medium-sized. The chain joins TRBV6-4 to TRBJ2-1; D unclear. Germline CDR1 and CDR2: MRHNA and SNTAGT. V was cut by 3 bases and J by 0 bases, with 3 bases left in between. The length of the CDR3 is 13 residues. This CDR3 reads CASSESSYNEQFF. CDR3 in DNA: TGTGCCAGCAGTGAGAGCTCCTACAATGAGCAGTTCTTC.

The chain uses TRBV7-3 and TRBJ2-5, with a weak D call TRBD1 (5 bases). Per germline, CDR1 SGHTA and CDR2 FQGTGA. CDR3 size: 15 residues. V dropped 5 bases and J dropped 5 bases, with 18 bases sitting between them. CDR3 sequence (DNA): TGTGCCAGCAGCCGCCAAGGGGCCGAAGGGGAGACCCAGTACTTC. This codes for CASSRQGAEGETQYF.

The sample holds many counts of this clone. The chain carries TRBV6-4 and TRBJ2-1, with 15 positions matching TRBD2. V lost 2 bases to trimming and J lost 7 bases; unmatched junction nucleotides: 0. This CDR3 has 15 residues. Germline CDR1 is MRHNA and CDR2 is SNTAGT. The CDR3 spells CASSDGLAGGNEQFF. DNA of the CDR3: TGTGCCAGCAGTGACGGACTAGCGGGAGGGAATGAGCAGTTCTTC.

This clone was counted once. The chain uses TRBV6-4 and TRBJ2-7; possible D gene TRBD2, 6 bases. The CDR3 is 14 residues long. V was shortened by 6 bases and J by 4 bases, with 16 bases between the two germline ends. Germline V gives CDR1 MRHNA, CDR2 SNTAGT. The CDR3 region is CASSRLGARYEQYF. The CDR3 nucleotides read TGTGCCAGCAGCCGACTAGGCGCAAGGTACGAGCAGTACTTC.

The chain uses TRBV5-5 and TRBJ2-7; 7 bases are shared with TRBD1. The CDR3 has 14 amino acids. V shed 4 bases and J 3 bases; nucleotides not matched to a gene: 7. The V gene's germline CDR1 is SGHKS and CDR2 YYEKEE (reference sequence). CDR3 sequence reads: CASSGGDSYYEQYF. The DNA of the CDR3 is TGTGCCAGCAGCGGTGGGGACAGCTACTACGAGCAGTACTTC.

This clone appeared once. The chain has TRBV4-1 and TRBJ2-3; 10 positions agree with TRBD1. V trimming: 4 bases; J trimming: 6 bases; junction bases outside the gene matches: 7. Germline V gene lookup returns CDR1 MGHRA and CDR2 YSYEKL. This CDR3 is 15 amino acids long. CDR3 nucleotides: TGCGCCAGCAGCCCTCGACAGGGGGCATGGGATACGCAGTATTTT. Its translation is CASSPRQGAWDTQYF.

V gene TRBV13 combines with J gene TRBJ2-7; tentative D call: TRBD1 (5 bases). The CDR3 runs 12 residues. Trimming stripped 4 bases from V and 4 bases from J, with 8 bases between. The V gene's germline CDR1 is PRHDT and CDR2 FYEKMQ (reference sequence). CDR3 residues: CASSSTGYEQYF. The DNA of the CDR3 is TGTGCCAGCAGCTCCACAGGTTACGAGCAGTACTTC.

The CDR3 loop reads CASSLWVLKRNLSYNEQFF. CDR3 in DNA: TGTGCCAGCAGTTTATGGGTATTAAAGCGCAACCTCTCCTACAATGAGCAGTTCTTC. The chain combines TRBV28 with TRBJ2-1, with D unresolved. Trimming removed 0 bases at V and 0 bases at J, with 18 bases between. Germline CDR1 and CDR2: MDHEN and SYDVKM. The CDR3 loop spans 19 amino acids.

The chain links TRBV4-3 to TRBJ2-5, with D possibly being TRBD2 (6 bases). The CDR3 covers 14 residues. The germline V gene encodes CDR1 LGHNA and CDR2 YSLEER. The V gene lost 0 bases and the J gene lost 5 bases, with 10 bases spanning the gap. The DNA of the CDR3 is TGCGCCAGCAGCCAAGACGCAGGGAGGGAGACCCAGTACTTC. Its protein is CASSQDAGRETQYF.